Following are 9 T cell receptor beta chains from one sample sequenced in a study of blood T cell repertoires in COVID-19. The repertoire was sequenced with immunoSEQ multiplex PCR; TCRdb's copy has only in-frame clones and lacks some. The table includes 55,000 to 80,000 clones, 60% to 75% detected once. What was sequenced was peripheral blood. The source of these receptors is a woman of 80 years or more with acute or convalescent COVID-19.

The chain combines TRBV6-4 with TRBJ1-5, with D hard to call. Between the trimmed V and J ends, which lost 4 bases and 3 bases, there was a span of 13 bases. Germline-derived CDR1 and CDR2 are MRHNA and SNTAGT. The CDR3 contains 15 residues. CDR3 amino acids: CASSGGRPDNQPQHF. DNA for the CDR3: TGTGCCAGCAGTGGCGGTAGACCGGACAATCAGCCCCAGCATTTT.

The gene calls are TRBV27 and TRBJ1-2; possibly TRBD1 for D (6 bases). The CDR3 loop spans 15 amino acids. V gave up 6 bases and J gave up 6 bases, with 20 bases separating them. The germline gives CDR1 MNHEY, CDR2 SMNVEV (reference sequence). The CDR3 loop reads CASRRYSGTRDGYTF. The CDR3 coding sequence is TGTGCCAGCAGGAGGTATTCCGGGACACGAGATGGCTACACCTTC.

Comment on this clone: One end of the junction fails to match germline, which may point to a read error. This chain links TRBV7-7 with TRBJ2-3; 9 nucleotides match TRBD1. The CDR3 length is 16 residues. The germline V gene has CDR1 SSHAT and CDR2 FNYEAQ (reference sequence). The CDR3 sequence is CASSLESTGGRDTQYF. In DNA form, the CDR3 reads TGTGCTAGCAGCTTAGAATCGACAGGGGGAAGAGATACGCAGTATTTT.

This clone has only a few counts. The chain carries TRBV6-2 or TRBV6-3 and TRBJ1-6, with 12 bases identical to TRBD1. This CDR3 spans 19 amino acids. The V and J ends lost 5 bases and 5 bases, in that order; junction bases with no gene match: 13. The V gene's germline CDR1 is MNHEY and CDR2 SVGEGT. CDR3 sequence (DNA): TGTGCCAGCAGTACCCGGGGACAGGGGGCGTTTAAGGATAATTCACCCCTCCACTTT. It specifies CASSTRGQGAFKDNSPLHF.

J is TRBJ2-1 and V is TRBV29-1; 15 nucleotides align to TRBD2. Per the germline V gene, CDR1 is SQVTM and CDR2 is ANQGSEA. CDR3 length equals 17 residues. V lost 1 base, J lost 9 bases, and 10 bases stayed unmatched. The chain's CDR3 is CSVEGDGTSGRSFEQFF. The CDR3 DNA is TGCAGCGTTGAAGGCGACGGGACTAGCGGGAGGAGCTTTGAGCAGTTCTTC.

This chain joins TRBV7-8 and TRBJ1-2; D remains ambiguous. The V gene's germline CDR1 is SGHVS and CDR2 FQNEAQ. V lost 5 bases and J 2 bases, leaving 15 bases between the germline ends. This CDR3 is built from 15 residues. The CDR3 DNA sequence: TGTGCCAGCAGCCCCCCGATAACTCCCAACTATGGCTACACCTTC. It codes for CASSPPITPNYGYTF.

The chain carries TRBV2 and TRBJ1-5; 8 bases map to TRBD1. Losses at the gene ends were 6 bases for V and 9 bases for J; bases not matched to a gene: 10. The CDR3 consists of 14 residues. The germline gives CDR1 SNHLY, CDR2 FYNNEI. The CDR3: CASRLTGDRPPQHF. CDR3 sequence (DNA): TGTGCCAGCAGGCTGACAGGGGATCGGCCGCCCCAGCATTTT.

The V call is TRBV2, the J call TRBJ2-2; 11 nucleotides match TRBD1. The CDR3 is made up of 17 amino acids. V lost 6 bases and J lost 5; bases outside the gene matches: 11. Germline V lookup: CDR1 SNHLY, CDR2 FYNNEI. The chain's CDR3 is CASRPRRGTGGTGELFF. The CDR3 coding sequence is TGTGCCAGCAGGCCGCGCCGCGGGACAGGGGGGACCGGGGAGCTGTTTTTT. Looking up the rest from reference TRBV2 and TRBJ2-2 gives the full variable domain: EPEVTQTPSHQVTQMGQEVILRCVPISNHLYFYWYRQILGQKVEFLVSFYNNEISEKSEIFDDQFSVERPDGSNFTLKIRSTKLEDSAMYFCASRPRRGTGGTGELFFGEGSRLTVL.

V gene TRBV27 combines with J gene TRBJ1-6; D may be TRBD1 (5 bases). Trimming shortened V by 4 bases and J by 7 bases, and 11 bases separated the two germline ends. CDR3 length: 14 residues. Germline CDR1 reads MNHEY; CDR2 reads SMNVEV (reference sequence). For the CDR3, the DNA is TGTGCCAGCAGTTCAGGGTTCGAGAATTCACCCCTCCACTTT. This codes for CASSSGFENSPLHF.